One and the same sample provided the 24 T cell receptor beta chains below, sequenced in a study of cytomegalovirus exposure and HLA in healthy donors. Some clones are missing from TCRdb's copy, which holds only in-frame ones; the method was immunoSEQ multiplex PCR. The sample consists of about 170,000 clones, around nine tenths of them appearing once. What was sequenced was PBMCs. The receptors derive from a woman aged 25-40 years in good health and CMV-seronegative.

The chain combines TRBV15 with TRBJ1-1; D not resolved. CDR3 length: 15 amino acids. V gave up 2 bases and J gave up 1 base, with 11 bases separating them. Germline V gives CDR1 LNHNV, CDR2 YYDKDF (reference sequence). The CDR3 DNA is TGTGCCACCAGCAGATCGGGAGCTCAGAACACTGAAGCTTTCTTT. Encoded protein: CATSRSGAQNTEAFF.

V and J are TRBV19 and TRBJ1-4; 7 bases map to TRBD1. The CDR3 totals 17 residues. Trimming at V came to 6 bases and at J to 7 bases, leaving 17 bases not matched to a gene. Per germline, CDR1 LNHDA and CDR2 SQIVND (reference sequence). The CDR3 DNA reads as TGTGCCAGTAGCTCCGCGGAGGGGGCGCGTTATAGTGAAAAACTGTTTTTT. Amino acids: CASSSAEGARYSEKLFF. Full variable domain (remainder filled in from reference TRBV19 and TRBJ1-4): DGGITQSPKYLFRKEGQNVTLSCEQNLNHDAMYWYRQDPGQGLRLIYYSQIVNDFQKGDIAEGYSVSREKKESFPLTVTSAQKNPTAFYLCASSSAEGARYSEKLFFGSGTQLSVL.

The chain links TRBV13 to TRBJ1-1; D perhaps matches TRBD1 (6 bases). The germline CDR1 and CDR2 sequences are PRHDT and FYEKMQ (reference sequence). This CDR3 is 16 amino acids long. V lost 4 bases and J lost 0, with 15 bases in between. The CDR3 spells CASSSGQGSMNTEAFF. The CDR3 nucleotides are TGTGCCAGCAGCTCGGGACAAGGCAGCATGAACACTGAAGCTTTCTTT.

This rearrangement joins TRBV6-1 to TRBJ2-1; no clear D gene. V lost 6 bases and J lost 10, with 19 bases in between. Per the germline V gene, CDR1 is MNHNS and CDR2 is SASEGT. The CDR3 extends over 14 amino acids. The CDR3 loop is CASSPSWNLEEQFF. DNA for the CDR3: TGTGCCAGCAGCCCAAGTTGGAACCTGGAGGAGCAGTTCTTC.

The CDR3 coding sequence is TGTGCCAGCAGTGAATGGGGCTTTAGTGGCGGGGAGCTGTTTTTT. This translates into CASSEWGFSGGELFF. This chain uses TRBV6-1 with TRBJ2-2, with D maybe TRBD1 (5 bases). Germline CDR1 reads MNHNS; CDR2 reads SASEGT. The ends were cut back, 2 bases at V and 7 bases at J, with 14 bases in the middle. This CDR3 comprises 15 residues.

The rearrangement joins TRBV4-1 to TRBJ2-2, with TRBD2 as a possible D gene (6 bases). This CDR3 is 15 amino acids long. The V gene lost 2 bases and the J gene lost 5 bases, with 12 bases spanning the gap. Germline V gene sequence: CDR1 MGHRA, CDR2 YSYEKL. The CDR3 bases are TGCGCCAGCAGCCAAAGTATGGGGGGAACCGGGGAGCTGTTTTTT. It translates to CASSQSMGGTGELFF.

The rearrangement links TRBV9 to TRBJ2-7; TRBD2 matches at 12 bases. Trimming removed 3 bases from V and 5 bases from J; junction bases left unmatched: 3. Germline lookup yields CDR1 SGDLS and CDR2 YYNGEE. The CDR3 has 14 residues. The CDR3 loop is CASSERLAGDEQYF. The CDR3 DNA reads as TGTGCCAGCAGCGAGCGACTAGCGGGGGACGAGCAGTACTTC.

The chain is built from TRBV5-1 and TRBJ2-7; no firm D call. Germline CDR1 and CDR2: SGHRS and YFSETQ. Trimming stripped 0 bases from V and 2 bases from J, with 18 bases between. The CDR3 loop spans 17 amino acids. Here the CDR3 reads CASSLASNLERTYEQYF. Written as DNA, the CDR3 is TGCGCCAGCAGCTTGGCTTCAAACCTAGAGAGGACCTACGAGCAGTACTTC.

In DNA form, the CDR3 reads TGTGCCAGTAGTACCCCTCCGGGACAGGGTTTCTCTGGGGCCAACGTCCTGACTTTC. It yields the protein CASSTPPGQGFSGANVLTF. The genes are TRBV19 and TRBJ2-6, with 9 nucleotides matching TRBD1. The CDR3 has 19 residues. Germline CDR1 is LNHDA and CDR2 is SQIVND (reference sequence). The V gene end was trimmed by 4 bases and the J gene end by 0 bases; junction bases not matched to a gene: 10.

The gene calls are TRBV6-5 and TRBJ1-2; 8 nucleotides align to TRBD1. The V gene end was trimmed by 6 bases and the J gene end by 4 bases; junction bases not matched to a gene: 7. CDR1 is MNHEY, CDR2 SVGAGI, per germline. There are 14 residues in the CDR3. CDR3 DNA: TGTGCCAGCAGGGACAGGGTCCCCATCTATGGCTACACCTTC. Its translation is CASRDRVPIYGYTF.

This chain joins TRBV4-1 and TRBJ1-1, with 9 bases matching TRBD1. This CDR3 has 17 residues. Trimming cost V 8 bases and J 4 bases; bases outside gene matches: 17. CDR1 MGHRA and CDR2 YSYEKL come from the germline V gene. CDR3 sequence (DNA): TGCGCCAGCGAAAGAGGGACAGGGCATGAATTGGGCACTGAAGCTTTCTTT. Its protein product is CASERGTGHELGTEAFF.

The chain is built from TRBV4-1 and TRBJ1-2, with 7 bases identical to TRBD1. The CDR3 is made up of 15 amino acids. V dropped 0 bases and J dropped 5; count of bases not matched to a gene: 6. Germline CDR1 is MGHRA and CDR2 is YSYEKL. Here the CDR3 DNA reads TGCGCCAGCAGCCAAGAGGAGACAGGGACATATGGCTACACCTTC. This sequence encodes CASSQEETGTYGYTF.

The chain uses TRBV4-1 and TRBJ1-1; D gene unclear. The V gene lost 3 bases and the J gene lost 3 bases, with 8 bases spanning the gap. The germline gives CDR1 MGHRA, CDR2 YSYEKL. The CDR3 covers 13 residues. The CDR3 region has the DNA TGCGCCAGCAGCCACCTTCGGGACACTGAAGCTTTCTTT. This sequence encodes CASSHLRDTEAFF.

The CDR3 DNA reads TGTGCCAGCAGCTTACGGGCGGGAGGAGGGACTGAAGCTTTCTTT. Amino acids: CASSLRAGGGTEAFF. The gene calls are TRBV7-8 and TRBJ1-1; D gene unclear. Trimming stripped 2 bases from V and 5 bases from J, with 15 bases between. The CDR3 is 15 amino acids. The germline V gene has CDR1 SGHVS and CDR2 FQNEAQ.

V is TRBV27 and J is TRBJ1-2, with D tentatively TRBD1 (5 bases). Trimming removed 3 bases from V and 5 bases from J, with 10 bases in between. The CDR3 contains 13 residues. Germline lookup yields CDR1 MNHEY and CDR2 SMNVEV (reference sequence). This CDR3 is CASSFVRDYGYTF. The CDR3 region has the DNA TGTGCCAGCAGTTTTGTCAGGGATTATGGCTACACCTTC.

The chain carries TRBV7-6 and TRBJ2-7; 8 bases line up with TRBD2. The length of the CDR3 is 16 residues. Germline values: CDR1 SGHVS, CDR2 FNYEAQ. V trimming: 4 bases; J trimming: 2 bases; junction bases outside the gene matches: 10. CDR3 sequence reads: CASSSGPAGGTYEQYF. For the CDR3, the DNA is TGTGCCAGCAGCTCCGGACCTGCGGGGGGAACCTACGAGCAGTACTTC. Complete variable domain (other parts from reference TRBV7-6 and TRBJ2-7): GAGVSQSPRYKVTKRGQDVALRCDPISGHVSLYWYRQALGQGPEFLTYFNYEAQQDKSGLPNDRFSAERPEGSISTLTIQRTEQRDSAMYRCASSSGPAGGTYEQYFGPGTRLTVT.

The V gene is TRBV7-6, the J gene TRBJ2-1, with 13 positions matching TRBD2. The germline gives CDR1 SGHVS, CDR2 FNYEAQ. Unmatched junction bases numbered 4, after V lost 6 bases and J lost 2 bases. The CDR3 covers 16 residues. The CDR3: CASRSTSGGAYNEQFF. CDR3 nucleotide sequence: TGTGCCAGCAGGTCTACTAGCGGGGGGGCCTACAATGAGCAGTTCTTC. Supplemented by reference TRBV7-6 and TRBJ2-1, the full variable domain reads GAGVSQSPRYKVTKRGQDVALRCDPISGHVSLYWYRQALGQGPEFLTYFNYEAQQDKSGLPNDRFSAERPEGSISTLTIQRTEQRDSAMYRCASRSTSGGAYNEQFFGPGTRLTVL.

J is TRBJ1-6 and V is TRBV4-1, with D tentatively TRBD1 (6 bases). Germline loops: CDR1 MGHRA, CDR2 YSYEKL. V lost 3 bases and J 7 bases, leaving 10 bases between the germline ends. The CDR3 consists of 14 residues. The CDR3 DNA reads TGCGCCAGCAGCCACGGACAGATGAATTCACCCCTCCACTTT. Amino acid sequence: CASSHGQMNSPLHF.

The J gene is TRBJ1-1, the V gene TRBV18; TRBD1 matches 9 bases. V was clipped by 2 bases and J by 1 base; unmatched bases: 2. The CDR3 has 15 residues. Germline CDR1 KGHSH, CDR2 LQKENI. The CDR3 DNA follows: TGTGCCAGCTCACCAGAACAGGGGGCGAACACTGAAGCTTTCTTT. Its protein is CASSPEQGANTEAFF.

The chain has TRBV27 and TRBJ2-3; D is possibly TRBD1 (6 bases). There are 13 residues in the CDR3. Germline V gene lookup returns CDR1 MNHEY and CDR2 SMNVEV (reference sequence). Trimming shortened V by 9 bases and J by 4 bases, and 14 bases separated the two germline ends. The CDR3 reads CASTGFSADTQYF. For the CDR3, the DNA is TGTGCCAGTACAGGGTTTTCAGCAGATACGCAGTATTTT.

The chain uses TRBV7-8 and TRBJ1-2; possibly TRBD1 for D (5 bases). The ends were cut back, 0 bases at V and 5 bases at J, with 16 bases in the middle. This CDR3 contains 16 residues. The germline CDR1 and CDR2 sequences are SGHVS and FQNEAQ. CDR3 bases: TGTGCCAGCAGCTTAGCGGGGGGAATGGCGCTATATGGCTACACCTTC. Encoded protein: CASSLAGGMALYGYTF.

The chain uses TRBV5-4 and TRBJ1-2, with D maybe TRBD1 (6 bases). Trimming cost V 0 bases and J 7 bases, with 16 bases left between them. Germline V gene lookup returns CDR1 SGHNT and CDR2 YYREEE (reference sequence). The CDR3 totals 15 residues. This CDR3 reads CASSLVRGGAGGYTF. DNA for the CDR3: TGTGCCAGCAGCTTGGTCCGGGGGGGGGCCGGTGGCTACACCTTC.

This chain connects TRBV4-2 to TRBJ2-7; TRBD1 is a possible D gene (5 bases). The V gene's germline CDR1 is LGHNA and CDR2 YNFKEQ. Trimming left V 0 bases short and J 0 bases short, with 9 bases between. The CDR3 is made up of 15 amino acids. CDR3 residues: CASSQDQDNSYEQYF. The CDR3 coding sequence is TGTGCCAGCAGCCAAGATCAGGACAACTCCTACGAGCAGTACTTC.

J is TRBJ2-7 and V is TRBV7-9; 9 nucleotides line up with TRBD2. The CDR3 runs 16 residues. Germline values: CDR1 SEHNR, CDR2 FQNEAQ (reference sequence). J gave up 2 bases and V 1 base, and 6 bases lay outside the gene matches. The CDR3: CASSLGLAGFTYEQYF. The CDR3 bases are TGTGCCAGCAGCTTAGGGCTAGCGGGGTTCACCTACGAGCAGTACTTC.